One sample yielded the 30 T cell receptor beta chains listed below, sequenced in a study of blood T cell repertoires in COVID-19. Repertoires were generated with immunoSEQ multiplex PCR, while TCRdb's copy carries only in-frame clones and drops some. The repertoire holds roughly 220,000 clones, with approximately 84% as singletons. Sequencing was carried out using PBMCs or T cells enriched from blood (not recorded which). All receptors come from a man aged 35 to 55 who had recovered from COVID-19.

This sequence joins TRBV5-1 and TRBJ2-3; 11 bases are shared with TRBD2. Per the germline V gene, CDR1 is SGHRS and CDR2 is YFSETQ. Losses at the gene ends were 4 bases for V and 3 bases for J; bases not matched to a gene: 4. The CDR3 has 15 residues. The CDR3 DNA is TGCGCCAGCAGCGTAACTAGCGGGGGAACAGATACGCAGTATTTT. It specifies CASSVTSGGTDTQYF.

The chain carries TRBV2 and TRBJ1-1; TRBD1 matches 8 bases. This CDR3 region has 12 residues. The ends lost 7 bases at V and 8 bases at J; junction bases unmatched: 6. In germline, CDR1 is SNHLY, CDR2 FYNNEI. Written as DNA, the CDR3 is TGTGCCAGCACCCGGACAGGGAACGAAGCTTTCTTT. This sequence encodes CASTRTGNEAFF.

The chain has TRBV11-2 and TRBJ1-2; D is undetermined. Looked up from germline, CDR1 is SGHAT and CDR2 is FQNNGV. V shed 3 bases and J shed 5 bases, with 4 bases lying between them. The CDR3 runs to 11 residues. CDR3 DNA sequence: TGTGCCAGCAGCTTCTATTATGGCTACACCTTC. It encodes CASSFYYGYTF.

J is TRBJ2-3 and V is TRBV19; 9 nucleotides line up with TRBD1. Germline V gene sequence: CDR1 LNHDA, CDR2 SQIVND (reference sequence). Germline trimming cut 6 bases from V and 5 bases from J; bases unmatched to any gene: 6. CDR3 length equals 14 residues. The CDR3 loop is CASSRDREVDTQYF. The CDR3 DNA reads as TGTGCCAGTAGCCGGGACAGGGAAGTAGATACGCAGTATTTT.

This chain uses TRBV7-7 with TRBJ1-1; TRBD1 matches at 7 bases. From germline, CDR1 is SSHAT and CDR2 FNYEAQ (reference sequence). Trimming at V came to 5 bases and at J to 1 base, leaving 1 base not matched to a gene. The CDR3 sequence is 13 residues long. DNA for the CDR3: TGTGCCAGCAGCCGGGACAGGAACACTGAAGCTTTCTTT. Translating gives CASSRDRNTEAFF.

Comments on this clone: The junction shows a germline mismatch at one end, possibly a read error. The chain links TRBV4-3 to TRBJ1-5; D remains ambiguous. From germline, CDR1 is LGHNA and CDR2 YSLEER. The CDR3 consists of 16 residues. Here the CDR3 DNA reads TGCGCCAGCAGTCAAGGGAGGACTCAGAGGAATCAGCCCCAGCATTTT. This sequence encodes CASSQGRTQRNQPQHF.

J is TRBJ1-3 and V is TRBV15; the match to TRBD1 covers 7 bases. Germline assignment: CDR1 LNHNV and CDR2 YYDKDF (reference sequence). The CDR3 length is 16 residues. Germline trimming cut 1 base from V and 1 base from J; bases unmatched to any gene: 4. CDR3 in amino acids: CATSRGQGKSGNTIYF. The CDR3 DNA reads TGTGCCACCAGCAGAGGACAGGGTAAATCTGGAAACACCATATATTTT.

V and J are TRBV6-5 and TRBJ1-5; possible D gene TRBD1, 5 bases. V gave up 2 bases and J gave up 4 bases, with 9 bases separating them. The CDR3 is 14 amino acids. Germline CDR1 MNHEY, CDR2 SVGAGI. DNA for the CDR3: TGTGCCAGCAGTTACAGGGGAGGGAATCAGCCCCAGCATTTT. Protein: CASSYRGGNQPQHF.

This clone was seen a single time. The chain joins TRBV7-9 to TRBJ1-2, with D possibly matching TRBD1 (5 bases). The CDR3 covers 14 residues. V lost 1 base, J lost 6 bases, and 12 bases lay in between. Germline-derived CDR1 and CDR2 are SEHNR and FQNEAQ (reference sequence). The CDR3 DNA follows: TGTGCCAGCAGCTTAGGACAGATTGGGGATGGCTACACCTTC. Protein product: CASSLGQIGDGYTF.

V gene TRBV19 combines with J gene TRBJ2-7; 11 positions match TRBD1. Trimming took 3 bases from V and 2 from J; bases not matched to a gene: 3. Germline lookup yields CDR1 LNHDA and CDR2 SQIVND (reference sequence). This CDR3 comprises 15 residues. The DNA of the CDR3 is TGTGCCAGTAGTATTGAGGGACAGGGGGCCTACGAGCAGTACTTC. Residues: CASSIEGQGAYEQYF.

The CDR3 region has the DNA TGTGCCAGCAGCCAGGGACTAGCGGGACCTTACAATGAGCAGTTCTTC. Encoded protein: CASSQGLAGPYNEQFF. The rearrangement joins TRBV7-6 to TRBJ2-1, with TRBD2 identical over 13 bases. Germline V gene sequence: CDR1 SGHVS, CDR2 FNYEAQ. CDR3 length: 16 residues. V shed 5 bases and J 4 bases; nucleotides not matched to a gene: 5.

The chain is built from TRBV19 and TRBJ1-1, with 8 positions matching TRBD1. Germline CDR1 LNHDA, CDR2 SQIVND (reference sequence). This CDR3 has 15 residues. J gave up 3 bases and V 3 bases, and 6 bases lay outside the gene matches. The CDR3 DNA is TGTGCCAGTAGTATCAACAGGGGGTGGTACACTGAAGCTTTCTTT. This sequence encodes CASSINRGWYTEAFF. Full variable domain (outside the CDR3, taken from reference TRBV19 and TRBJ1-1): DGGITQSPKYLFRKEGQNVTLSCEQNLNHDAMYWYRQDPGQGLRLIYYSQIVNDFQKGDIAEGYSVSREKKESFPLTVTSAQKNPTAFYLCASSINRGWYTEAFFGQGTRLTVV.

This clone was seen only once. The chain uses TRBV3-1 (or the pseudogene TRBV3-2) and TRBJ1-2, with D perhaps TRBD1 (5 bases). Germline CDR1 LGHDT, CDR2 YNNKEL (reference sequence). V lost 0 bases and J 7 bases, leaving 18 bases between the germline ends. The CDR3 spans 16 residues. The CDR3 DNA sequence: TGTGCCAGCAGCCAAGATCGGATGGAGGGGCAGTTTGGCTACACCTTC. Amino acids: CASSQDRMEGQFGYTF.

The chain carries TRBV7-3 and TRBJ1-6; perhaps TRBD1 as D (5 bases). V shed 2 bases and J shed 5 bases, with 13 bases lying between them. The CDR3 is 16 amino acids. Germline values: CDR1 SGHTA, CDR2 FQGTGA. The CDR3 sequence is CASSLGHRRNNSPLHF. The CDR3, as DNA: TGTGCCAGCAGCTTAGGCCACAGGCGCAATAATTCACCCCTCCACTTT.

The chain uses TRBV7-2 and TRBJ2-1, with D possibly being TRBD2 (6 bases). Per germline, CDR1 SGHTA and CDR2 FQGNSA. V shed 5 bases and J shed 8 bases, with 16 bases lying between them. This CDR3 is 14 amino acids long. CDR3 sequence (DNA): TGTGCCAGCAGCCCCCCGATGCGGAGGGATGAGCAGTTCTTC. As protein: CASSPPMRRDEQFF.

The chain is built from TRBV5-1 and TRBJ2-2; D unresolved. This CDR3 comprises 13 residues. CDR1 is SGHRS, CDR2 YFSETQ, per germline. Trimming shortened V by 4 bases and J by 6 bases, and 10 bases separated the two germline ends. Written as DNA, the CDR3 is TGCGCCAGCAGCGGGCTTCCTGCCGGGGAGCTGTTTTTT. Translating gives CASSGLPAGELFF.

The chain couples TRBV6-5 to TRBJ2-5; 8 bases agree with TRBD2. The ends lost 6 bases at V and 2 bases at J; junction bases unmatched: 8. The CDR3 sequence is 15 residues long. CDR1 is MNHEY, CDR2 SVGAGI, per germline. The DNA of the CDR3 is TGTGCCAGCAGCCGGACTAGCCCGCGGCAAGAGACCCAGTACTTC. Translation: CASSRTSPRQETQYF.

The chain links TRBV19 to TRBJ1-5; D remains unclear. From germline, CDR1 is LNHDA and CDR2 SQIVND (reference sequence). V lost 0 bases to trimming and J lost 6 bases, with 6 bases between them. CDR3 size: 13 residues. The CDR3 nucleotides read TGTGCCAGTAGTATAGAGGAGTCTCAGCCCCAGCATTTT. Translating it yields CASSIEESQPQHF.

The gene calls are TRBV12-3 or TRBV12-4 and TRBJ1-1; maybe TRBD1 (5 bases). The V and J ends lost 2 bases and 11 bases respectively, with 9 bases between them. This CDR3 has 11 residues. The CDR3: CASSLRGVAFF. DNA for the CDR3: TGTGCCAGCAGTTTACGGGGGGTGGCTTTCTTT.

The chain links TRBV2 to TRBJ1-1, with a possible D match to TRBD1 (6 bases). Germline assignment: CDR1 SNHLY and CDR2 FYNNEI. Deletions cut 5 bases from V and 4 bases from J, with 14 bases between. This CDR3 is built from 14 residues. The CDR3 nucleotides are TGTGCCAGCAGTTTGACAGGAAGTAGCACTGAAGCTTTCTTT. This encodes CASSLTGSSTEAFF.

V gene TRBV5-1 combines with J gene TRBJ1-1, with a possible D match to TRBD1 (5 bases). V lost 4 bases and J lost 3, with 13 bases in between. The CDR3 has 14 amino acids. Germline loops: CDR1 SGHRS, CDR2 YFSETQ. The CDR3 sequence is CASSGQGGDTEAFF. DNA of the CDR3: TGCGCCAGCAGCGGGCAGGGCGGGGACACTGAAGCTTTCTTT.

This sequence joins TRBV7-3 and TRBJ1-6; TRBD1 might be the D (6 bases). The CDR3 is made up of 15 amino acids. Trimming took 2 bases from V and 5 from J, leaving 10 bases between them. Per germline, CDR1 SGHTA and CDR2 FQGTGA. The CDR3 protein is CASSLRPGDNSPLHF. CDR3 DNA sequence: TGTGCCAGCAGCTTACGGCCAGGGGATAATTCACCCCTCCACTTT.

The genes are TRBV7-9 and TRBJ2-1, with TRBD2 matching over 13 bases. The CDR3 contains 15 residues. The V gene's germline CDR1 is SEHNR and CDR2 FQNEAQ (reference sequence). V trimming: 5 bases; J trimming: 9 bases; junction bases outside the gene matches: 7. The CDR3: CASSTLAGGPREQFF. CDR3 DNA: TGTGCCAGCAGCACACTAGCGGGAGGGCCGCGTGAGCAGTTCTTC.

The chain joins TRBV11-2 to TRBJ2-1, with no clear D. CDR1 SGHAT and CDR2 FQNNGV come from the germline V gene. The CDR3 length is 15 residues. V shed 1 base and J shed 0 bases, with 7 bases lying between them. CDR3 DNA sequence: TGTGCCAGCAGCTTAGGAGTCGGCTCCTACAATGAGCAGTTCTTC. Protein sequence: CASSLGVGSYNEQFF. Together with reference TRBV11-2 and TRBJ2-1, the CDR3 gives the full variable domain: EAGVAQSPRYKIIEKRQSVAFWCNPISGHATLYWYQQILGQGPKLLIQFQNNGVVDDSQLPKDRFSAERLKGVDSTLKIQPAKLEDSAVYLCASSLGVGSYNEQFFGPGTRLTVL.

The chain links TRBV7-2 to TRBJ1-2; the match to TRBD1 covers 7 bases. Germline CDR1 and CDR2: SGHTA and FQGNSA. The CDR3 is 14 residues long. The junction had 7 bases not matched to a gene; V was cut back by 5 bases and J by 4 bases. CDR3 bases: TGTGCCAGCAGCCGCTTGGGACAGCCCTATGGCTACACCTTC. This sequence encodes CASSRLGQPYGYTF.

CDR3: CASVGTGNQPQHF. The CDR3 region has the DNA TGTGCCAGCGTGGGGACAGGCAATCAGCCCCAGCATTTT. The V and J genes are TRBV12-3 or TRBV12-4 and TRBJ1-5; 7 nucleotides match TRBD1. CDR3 length: 13 amino acids. V shed 8 bases and J 2 bases; nucleotides not matched to a gene: 3.

The chain is built from TRBV7-7 and TRBJ2-3; 10 nucleotides agree with TRBD2. Germline CDR1 reads SSHAT; CDR2 reads FNYEAQ (reference sequence). The junction had 2 bases not matched to a gene; V was cut back by 2 bases and J by 0 bases. The CDR3 covers 16 residues. The CDR3 sequence: CASSLLAGASTDTQYF. In nucleotides, the CDR3 is TGTGCCAGCAGCTTACTAGCGGGGGCTAGCACAGATACGCAGTATTTT.

The rearrangement joins TRBV9 to TRBJ2-1, with 8 bases aligning to TRBD2. CDR3 size: 17 residues. The ends lost 3 bases at V and 2 bases at J; junction bases unmatched: 10. Germline V CDR1 and CDR2: SGDLS, YYNGEE. CDR3 sequence (DNA): TGTGCCAGCAGCGCCAGAGAGCGGGAGTGGACCTACAATGAGCAGTTCTTC. It yields the protein CASSAREREWTYNEQFF.

The rearrangement links TRBV5-1 to TRBJ2-5, with 8 bases fitting TRBD2. The CDR3 runs to 14 residues. The V gene's germline CDR1 is SGHRS and CDR2 YFSETQ. The V and J ends lost 7 bases and 3 bases, in that order; junction bases with no gene match: 8. This CDR3 is CASQGFSGKETQYF. In DNA form, the CDR3 reads TGCGCCAGCCAGGGGTTTAGCGGGAAAGAGACCCAGTACTTC.

V gene TRBV3-1 (or the pseudogene TRBV3-2) combines with J gene TRBJ2-7; 7 bases are a match to TRBD2. After removal of 5 bases from V and 4 bases from J, the junction contained 2 bases not matched to a gene. Germline CDR1 reads LGHDT; CDR2 reads YNNKEL (reference sequence). There are 12 residues in the CDR3. In DNA form, the CDR3 reads TGTGCCAGCAGCTATAGCGGGTACGAGCAGTACTTC. This sequence encodes CASSYSGYEQYF.